This T cell receptor (beta chain) comes out of a study of radiotherapy plus CTLA-4 blockade in lung cancer. The CDR3 runs to 16 residues. Germline values: CDR1 GTSNPN, CDR2 SVGIG (reference sequence). V gave up 0 bases and J gave up 6 bases, with 17 bases separating them. Method: immunoSEQ multiplex PCR; TCRdb's copy keeps in-frame clones and lacks some. The table includes 90,000 to 100,000 clones, around 88% detected once. A remark on this clone: The antigen is not known.

Notes on the study in general: Some TCR clones had been derived from tumors. These clones expanded in peripheral blood after radiotherapy plus ipilimumab.

The material was peripheral blood, obtained from a patient treated with radiotherapy plus ipilimumab. V and J are TRBV30 and TRBJ1-4; tentatively, D is TRBD1 (5 bases). The TCR comes from a human donor with non-small cell lung cancer that progressed on radiotherapy plus ipilimumab. In DNA, the CDR3 is TGTGCCTGGAGTGTACTGAAGGCAGGGCGTCATGAAAAACTGTTTTTT. Its protein is CAWSVLKAGRHEKLFF.